The TCR beta chain described here comes from a study of blood T cell repertoires in COVID-19. On the study more broadly: Sources were T cells, B-cell-depleted T cells, or PBMCs; the material itself was cDNA or gDNA.

Individuals aged roughly 18 to 90 years were recruited from fewer than 25 US areas. Symptom resolution, clearance, or two negative PCRs marked the recovered donors of Cohort 3. Germline assignment: CDR1 MNHEY and CDR2 SVGEGT. Trimming cost V 0 bases and J 10 bases, with 24 bases left between them. CDR3 size: 17 residues. This clone showed up just a few times. As handled by the study authors: How many nucleated cells were present was estimated from reference gene primer amplification. The data were produced by immunoSEQ multiplex PCR, yet TCRdb's version contains in-frame clones alone and is incomplete. V and J calls plus clone size are reproduced from that table; the DNA served to infer D and trimming. The sample records around 300,000 clones, more than 75% being singletons.

Sequenced input: PBMCs or T cells enriched from blood (not recorded which). This clonotype was obtained from a woman under 40 who had recovered from COVID-19. The V and J genes are TRBV6-2 or TRBV6-3 and TRBJ1-1; perhaps TRBD1 as D (5 bases). In DNA, the CDR3 is TGTGCCAGCAGTTACTCGATAGCGGTCCTAAATCGGGGCCGAGCTTTCTTT. Translated, it gives CASSYSIAVLNRGRAFF.